Listed here are 23 T cell receptor beta chains from one sample, sequenced in a study of blood T cell repertoires in COVID-19. Produced via immunoSEQ multiplex PCR; TCRdb's table is partial and in-frame only. The data show 130,000 to 150,000 clones, around three quarters seen once. Source material: peripheral blood. These receptors all stem from a man aged 50-59 years with active or convalescent COVID-19.

J is TRBJ1-2 and V is TRBV4-1; D uncertain. V lost 2 bases and J lost 4, with 11 bases in between. CDR1 and CDR2 from the germline V gene are MGHRA and YSYEKL. This CDR3 spans 14 amino acids. This chain's CDR3 is CASSQLGGGYGYTF. CDR3 bases: TGCGCCAGCAGCCAATTGGGAGGAGGCTATGGCTACACCTTC.

V usage is TRBV6-5 and J usage is TRBJ2-1; D uncertain. V lost 3 bases and J 0 bases, leaving 12 bases between the germline ends. This CDR3 has 16 amino acids. CDR1 and CDR2 from the germline V gene are MNHEY and SVGAGI. The CDR3 coding sequence is TGTGCCAGCAGTTATCTCAGGCCAAGCTCCTACAATGAGCAGTTCTTC. As protein: CASSYLRPSSYNEQFF.

J is TRBJ2-3 and V is TRBV5-1; 7 bases match TRBD2. J was trimmed by 3 bases and V by 2 bases; bases with no gene match: 6. CDR1 is SGHRS, CDR2 YFSETQ, per germline. This CDR3 region has 15 residues. CDR3 in amino acids: CASSFSAGETDTQYF. The CDR3 coding sequence is TGCGCCAGCAGCTTCTCGGCGGGAGAGACAGATACGCAGTATTTT.

This clone was picked up one time. The J gene is TRBJ2-2, the V gene TRBV15; TRBD1 might be the D (5 bases). Trimming removed 4 bases from V and 5 bases from J, with 23 bases in between. Germline values: CDR1 LNHNV, CDR2 YYDKDF (reference sequence). The CDR3 has 18 residues. The CDR3 DNA is TGTGCCACCAGCACCCCACCCCGGACACCTACCGAAACCGGGGAGCTGTTTTTT. The encoded protein is CATSTPPRTPTETGELFF.

The CDR3 loop is CASSPMNGGKLFF. The CDR3 bases are TGTGCCAGCAGCCCAATGAATGGAGGAAAACTGTTTTTT. The chain links TRBV11-2 to TRBJ1-4, with D unresolved. The CDR3 totals 13 residues. Germline CDR1 SGHAT, CDR2 FQNNGV. Trimming left V 5 bases short and J 10 bases short, with 14 bases between.

As for this clone: One end of the junction fails to match germline, which may point to a read error. The chain uses TRBV7-7 and TRBJ2-1; weak D call: TRBD2 (6 bases). In germline, CDR1 is SSHAT, CDR2 FNYEAQ (reference sequence). CDR3 size: 16 residues. CDR3 amino acids: CASSLGSGGAWNEQFF. The CDR3 coding sequence is TGTGCTAGCAGCCTTGGGAGCGGAGGGGCGTGGAATGAGCAGTTCTTC.

V is TRBV9 and J is TRBJ2-7, with 8 bases identical to TRBD1. This CDR3 is 16 amino acids long. After removal of 0 bases from V and 3 bases from J, the junction contained 8 bases not matched to a gene. The V gene's germline CDR1 is SGDLS and CDR2 YYNGEE. This CDR3 reads CASSVVGTGGLYEQYF. CDR3 DNA sequence: TGTGCCAGCAGCGTAGTCGGAACAGGGGGTCTCTACGAGCAGTACTTC.

The J gene is TRBJ1-3, the V gene TRBV2; unclear D gene. The length of the CDR3 is 15 residues. Trimming removed 4 bases at V and 0 bases at J, with 10 bases between. The germline CDR1 and CDR2 sequences are SNHLY and FYNNEI. CDR3 sequence reads: CASSVRRVSGNTIYF. The CDR3, as DNA: TGTGCCAGCAGTGTCCGACGGGTCTCTGGAAACACCATATATTTT.

This clone was seen a handful of times. J is TRBJ2-7 and V is TRBV19; 8 nucleotides align to TRBD2. CDR3 length equals 15 residues. The V gene end was trimmed by 8 bases and the J gene end by 1 base; junction bases not matched to a gene: 10. Germline values: CDR1 LNHDA, CDR2 SQIVND (reference sequence). In nucleotides, the CDR3 is TGTGCCAGTCGAGAGGGGAGCGGGAGATCCTACGAGCAGTACTTC. Its translation is CASREGSGRSYEQYF.

The gene calls are TRBV24-1 and TRBJ2-7, with D possibly matching TRBD1 (5 bases). Germline V gene lookup returns CDR1 KGHDR and CDR2 SFDVKD. Trimming cost V 9 bases and J 7 bases, with 12 bases left between them. The CDR3 contains 11 residues. The CDR3 nucleotides read TGTGCCACCCACATCAGGGAAGAGCAGTACTTC. It codes for CATHIREEQYF.

In its sample, this clone was seen a few times. The chain carries TRBV7-6 and TRBJ2-7, with TRBD2 identical over 10 bases. V shed 0 bases and J 3 bases; nucleotides not matched to a gene: 5. CDR3 length: 16 amino acids. Germline assignment: CDR1 SGHVS and CDR2 FNYEAQ. CDR3 nucleotides: TGTGCCAGCAGCTTAGCGTATAAGCGGGAGGGCTACGAGCAGTACTTC. Its translation: CASSLAYKREGYEQYF.

V is TRBV27 and J is TRBJ1-4; 7 bases align to TRBD1. With 6 bases clipped from V and 7 bases from J, the junction kept 8 bases outside the gene matches. This CDR3 has 14 amino acids. Per the germline V gene, CDR1 is MNHEY and CDR2 is SMNVEV (reference sequence). The CDR3 region is CASRATGDGEKLFF. The CDR3 bases are TGTGCCAGCAGGGCAACAGGGGACGGTGAAAAACTGTTTTTT. The full variable domain, with the rest looked up from reference TRBV27 and TRBJ1-4, is EAQVTQNPRYLITVTGKKLTVTCSQNMNHEYMSWYRQDPGLGLRQIYYSMNVEVTDKGDVPEGYKVSRKEKRNFPLILESPSPNQTSLYFCASRATGDGEKLFFGSGTQLSVL.

The chain uses TRBV9 and TRBJ2-1; maybe TRBD1 (5 bases). The CDR3 has 19 residues. Trimming took off 0 bases at V and 1 base at J, with 20 bases between the two ends. Looked up from germline, CDR1 is SGDLS and CDR2 is YYNGEE. The CDR3 DNA is TGTGCCAGCAGCGTAGCGAGTACCAGAGACAGCCTGTCCTACAATGAGCAGTTCTTC. It codes for CASSVASTRDSLSYNEQFF.

This clone has a count of ten or more. V usage is TRBV27 and J usage is TRBJ2-1; TRBD2 aligns across 9 bases. There are 16 residues in the CDR3. Looked up from germline, CDR1 is MNHEY and CDR2 is SMNVEV (reference sequence). After removal of 5 bases from V and 2 bases from J, the junction contained 7 bases not matched to a gene. In nucleotides, the CDR3 is TGTGCCAGCAGTCCGGTAGCGGGAGCAACCTACAATGAGCAGTTCTTC. Encoded protein: CASSPVAGATYNEQFF.

This clone was observed at least ten times. The CDR3 region has the DNA TGTGCCAGCAGCCCATCGAGCGGGACGAACACCGGGGAGCTGTTTTTT. It is translated as CASSPSSGTNTGELFF. The V and J genes are TRBV9 and TRBJ2-2; TRBD2 matches 7 bases. The J segment lost 0 bases and the V segment lost 4 bases, leaving 6 bases of the junction unmatched. Germline loops: CDR1 SGDLS, CDR2 YYNGEE. This CDR3 is 16 amino acids long.

The rearrangement joins TRBV27 to TRBJ2-1; 7 bases map to TRBD1. The CDR3 totals 17 residues. The germline V gene encodes CDR1 MNHEY and CDR2 SMNVEV (reference sequence). V was clipped by 5 bases and J by 0 bases; unmatched bases: 10. The CDR3 region has the DNA TGTGCCAGCAGTAAAATACAGGGACAGCCCTCCTACAATGAGCAGTTCTTC. Protein product: CASSKIQGQPSYNEQFF.

This sequence joins TRBV9 and TRBJ2-7, with TRBD1 as a possible D gene (5 bases). The germline V gene encodes CDR1 SGDLS and CDR2 YYNGEE. Trimming removed 4 bases at V and 1 base at J, with 9 bases between. This CDR3 has 13 residues. The CDR3 region has the DNA TGTGCCAGCAGCACCCAGGGATCCTACGAGCAGTACTTC. Amino acid sequence: CASSTQGSYEQYF.

This chain uses TRBV6-6 with TRBJ2-7; possibly TRBD2 for D (6 bases). The CDR3 has 15 residues. Germline V gives CDR1 MNHNY, CDR2 SVGAGI (reference sequence). The germline V and J ends were trimmed by 9 bases and 7 bases, with 25 bases remaining between them. The CDR3 sequence: CASMGRDSSSREQYF. The CDR3 nucleotides read TGTGCCAGTATGGGTCGGGACTCTAGTTCGCGTGAGCAGTACTTC.

The chain has TRBV11-3 and TRBJ2-1; 9 nucleotides align to TRBD2. The V and J ends lost 5 bases and 4 bases, in that order; junction bases with no gene match: 9. Germline CDR1 and CDR2: SGHNT and YENEEA. This CDR3 is 16 amino acids long. Written as DNA, the CDR3 is TGTGCCAGCAGCCCTCGGACTAGCGCCCCTTACAATGAGCAGTTCTTC. Translating it yields CASSPRTSAPYNEQFF.

In this sample, this clone turned up a few times. The genes are TRBV19 and TRBJ1-2, with 9 bases that match TRBD1. After removal of 2 bases from V and 3 bases from J, the junction contained 10 bases not matched to a gene. The CDR3 has 17 residues. Per the germline V gene, CDR1 is LNHDA and CDR2 is SQIVND (reference sequence). DNA of the CDR3: TGTGCCAGTAGTATATGGGGGAAGGGACAGGGCGACTATGGCTACACCTTC. Its translation: CASSIWGKGQGDYGYTF.

This sequence joins TRBV18 and TRBJ1-5; possibly TRBD1 for D (5 bases). The V end lost 3 bases, the J end lost 8 bases, and 17 bases lay between the germline ends. This CDR3 has 15 amino acids. Germline V gene lookup returns CDR1 KGHSH and CDR2 LQKENI. CDR3 sequence (DNA): TGTGCCAGCTCACCGGGGCCAGGATCTGTGGAGCCCCAGCATTTT. Protein sequence: CASSPGPGSVEPQHF. Variable domain in full (rest from reference TRBV18 and TRBJ1-5): NAGVMQNPRHLVRRRGQEARLRCSPMKGHSHVYWYRQLPEEGLKFMVYLQKENIIDESGMPKERFSAEFPKEGPSILRIQQVVRGDSAAYFCASSPGPGSVEPQHFGDGTRLSIL.

In its sample, this clone was seen once. This rearrangement joins TRBV4-1 to TRBJ2-3; possible D gene TRBD1, 6 bases. The germline CDR1 and CDR2 sequences are MGHRA and YSYEKL. This CDR3 region has 17 residues. V lost 4 bases, J lost 0 bases, and 17 bases lay in between. The CDR3 sequence is CASSPTGQQSSTDTQYF. The CDR3 region has the DNA TGCGCCAGCAGCCCAACAGGACAGCAATCTAGCACAGATACGCAGTATTTT.

The chain recombines TRBV6-2 or TRBV6-3 with TRBJ2-4, with a weak D call TRBD2 (6 bases). The CDR3 has 14 residues. With 2 bases removed from V and 5 bases from J, the gap between germline ends came to 10 bases. Germline CDR1 and CDR2: MNHEY and SVGEGT. CDR3: CASSYPAGQNIQYF. The CDR3, as DNA: TGTGCCAGCAGTTACCCAGCGGGTCAAAACATTCAGTACTTC.